This passage covers 24 T cell receptor beta chains from one sample sequenced in a study of blood T cell repertoires in COVID-19. Generated by immunoSEQ multiplex PCR, the TCRdb table keeps only in-frame clones and is missing some. The table lists tens of thousands of clones, about 91% of them singletons. The sequencing input was peripheral blood. The receptors stem from a man aged 60-69 years with acute or convalescent COVID-19.

CDR3 nucleotide sequence: TGTGCCAGCAGCCCGATTCGCCCTGTGGGCTACACAGATACGCAGTATTTT. The encoded protein is CASSPIRPVGYTDTQYF. J is TRBJ2-3 and V is TRBV7-8; D gene unclear. Trimming removed 5 bases from V and 2 bases from J, with 20 bases in between. In germline, CDR1 is SGHVS, CDR2 FQNEAQ. The CDR3 is 17 amino acids. Full variable domain (missing parts from reference TRBV7-8 and TRBJ2-3): GAGVSQSPRYKVAKRGQDVALRCDPISGHVSLFWYQQALGQGPEFLTYFQNEAQLDKSGLPSDRFFAERPEGSVSTLKIQRTQQEDSAVYLCASSPIRPVGYTDTQYFGPGTRLTVL.

The chain couples TRBV29-1 to TRBJ2-3; 11 nucleotides align to TRBD1. CDR3 length equals 13 residues. Germline V CDR1 and CDR2: SQVTM, ANQGSEA. V was clipped by 5 bases and J by 4 bases; unmatched bases: 2. CDR3 nucleotides: TGCAGCGTTCCGGGACAGGGGGCAGATACGCAGTATTTT. This translates into CSVPGQGADTQYF.

In this sample, this clone turned up once. V is TRBV4-2 and J is TRBJ2-5; the D gene is possibly TRBD2 (7 bases). CDR1 and CDR2 from the germline V gene are LGHNA and YNFKEQ. V was shortened by 2 bases and J by 4 bases, with 20 bases between the two germline ends. CDR3 length: 17 residues. DNA of the CDR3: TGTGCCAGCAGCCAACGGACTTTGGGAGGGGGGGGAGAGACCCAGTACTTC. Amino acid sequence: CASSQRTLGGGGETQYF.

This chain uses TRBV14 with TRBJ2-7, with D unclear. V lost 4 bases and J 7 bases, leaving 14 bases between the germline ends. This CDR3 has 13 residues. The germline V gene has CDR1 SGHDN and CDR2 FVKESK. The CDR3 DNA sequence: TGTGCCAGCAGCCCCTTAACGAGTCCGGAGCAGTACTTC. Its translation is CASSPLTSPEQYF.

This chain links TRBV2 with TRBJ2-7; D might be TRBD1 (6 bases). V was cut by 3 bases and J by 8 bases, with 14 bases left in between. CDR1 and CDR2 (germline): SNHLY, FYNNEI. This CDR3 region has 13 residues. The CDR3 spells CASSEGDIKKQYF. The CDR3 coding sequence is TGTGCCAGCAGTGAGGGGGACATTAAAAAGCAGTACTTC.

The chain joins TRBV6-5 to TRBJ1-6; D is uncertain. The CDR3 extends over 13 amino acids. Between the trimmed V and J ends, which lost 8 bases and 0 bases, there was a span of 5 bases. Germline lookup yields CDR1 MNHEY and CDR2 SVGAGI. The CDR3 loop is CASLSSYNSPLHF. The CDR3 DNA sequence: TGTGCCAGCCTAAGCTCCTATAATTCACCCCTCCACTTT.

The rearrangement uses TRBV24-1 and TRBJ2-1; TRBD2 matches at 8 bases. The V segment lost 1 base and the J segment 3 bases; nucleotides outside the gene matches: 4. This CDR3 has 16 residues. Germline V CDR1 and CDR2: KGHDR, SFDVKD. The DNA of the CDR3 is TGTGCCACCAGTGATTTCGGGCGGGGGGACTACAATGAGCAGTTCTTC. It yields the protein CATSDFGRGDYNEQFF.

The chain recombines TRBV18 with TRBJ2-1; 9 bases match TRBD2. Germline V gene lookup returns CDR1 KGHSH and CDR2 LQKENI. The V segment lost 5 bases and the J segment 5 bases; nucleotides outside the gene matches: 7. The CDR3 covers 15 residues. CDR3 in amino acids: CASSGIAGDHNEQFF. The CDR3 nucleotides read TGTGCCAGCTCAGGGATAGCGGGGGACCACAATGAGCAGTTCTTC.

The chain links TRBV9 to TRBJ2-1, with TRBD1 identical over 8 bases. The CDR3 extends over 16 amino acids. From germline, CDR1 is SGDLS and CDR2 YYNGEE. The J segment lost 0 bases and the V segment lost 4 bases, leaving 6 bases of the junction unmatched. The CDR3 nucleotides read TGTGCCAGCAGCCCACATACAGGGGGCTCCTACAATGAGCAGTTCTTC. As protein: CASSPHTGGSYNEQFF.

The gene calls are TRBV7-6 and TRBJ1-1; D unresolved. This CDR3 is built from 15 residues. The V gene lost 1 base and the J gene lost 0 bases, with 9 bases spanning the gap. Looked up from germline, CDR1 is SGHVS and CDR2 is FNYEAQ. The DNA of the CDR3 is TGTGCCAGCAGCTTAGGAAGCGTTATGAACACTGAAGCTTTCTTT. Protein: CASSLGSVMNTEAFF.

This sequence joins TRBV19 and TRBJ2-7; TRBD2 aligns across 7 bases. This CDR3 contains 15 residues. The germline CDR1 and CDR2 sequences are LNHDA and SQIVND (reference sequence). Trimming at V came to 4 bases and at J to 0 bases, leaving 6 bases not matched to a gene. The CDR3 protein is CASSNMAGDSYEQYF. The DNA for the CDR3 is TGTGCCAGTAGTAATATGGCGGGAGACTCCTACGAGCAGTACTTC.

The rearrangement uses TRBV19 and TRBJ1-5; TRBD1 matches 9 bases. Germline V gene lookup returns CDR1 LNHDA and CDR2 SQIVND (reference sequence). The length of the CDR3 is 16 residues. V lost 6 bases to trimming and J lost 3 bases; unmatched junction nucleotides: 9. In nucleotides, the CDR3 is TGTGCCAGTAGACCGGGACAGGGAGTATCCAATCAGCCCCAGCATTTT. Translated: CASRPGQGVSNQPQHF.

V and J are TRBV6-5 and TRBJ1-4; 9 bases agree with TRBD1. V shed 4 bases and J 7 bases; nucleotides not matched to a gene: 10. This CDR3 has 16 residues. CDR1 is MNHEY, CDR2 SVGAGI, per germline. For the CDR3, the DNA is TGTGCCAGCAGTTCCGACGGGACAGGGTTGGGTGAAAAACTGTTTTTT. This gives the protein CASSSDGTGLGEKLFF.

The chain carries TRBV5-1 and TRBJ1-1; 9 bases agree with TRBD1. The V segment lost 4 bases and the J segment 1 base; nucleotides outside the gene matches: 5. Looked up from germline, CDR1 is SGHRS and CDR2 is YFSETQ. The CDR3 has 15 amino acids. CDR3 sequence: CASSKGDRENTEAFF. In DNA form, the CDR3 reads TGCGCCAGCAGCAAAGGGGACAGGGAGAACACTGAAGCTTTCTTT.

This chain uses TRBV28 with TRBJ1-4; D is possibly TRBD1 (6 bases). Per germline, CDR1 MDHEN and CDR2 SYDVKM. The CDR3 extends over 16 amino acids. Trimming removed 3 bases from V and 8 bases from J, with 19 bases in between. CDR3 nucleotide sequence: TGTGCCAGCAGTTTGAGCATACAGGGCCAGAAGGAAAAACTGTTTTTT. Encoded protein: CASSLSIQGQKEKLFF. The entire variable domain, with the rest obtained from reference TRBV28 and TRBJ1-4, is as follows: DVKVTQSSRYLVKRTGEKVFLECVQDMDHENMFWYRQDPGLGLRLIYFSYDVKMKEKGDIPEGYSVSREKKERFSLILESASTNQTSMYLCASSLSIQGQKEKLFFGSGTQLSVL.

The rearrangement uses TRBV2 and TRBJ2-1; 13 bases map to TRBD2. The germline CDR1 and CDR2 sequences are SNHLY and FYNNEI. The CDR3 runs 17 residues. V dropped 6 bases and J dropped 1; count of bases not matched to a gene: 6. The CDR3 DNA is TGTGCCAGCAGGCCACCGGGACTAGCGGGATCCTACAATGAGCAGTTCTTC. Encoded protein: CASRPPGLAGSYNEQFF.

The rearrangement joins TRBV6-5 to TRBJ2-5, with 8 bases fitting TRBD1. CDR3 length equals 14 residues. The V gene's germline CDR1 is MNHEY and CDR2 SVGAGI. Germline trimming cut 5 bases from V and 5 bases from J; bases unmatched to any gene: 7. As DNA, the CDR3 is TGTGCCAGCAGTACCACCTGGACAGGGGAGACCCAGTACTTC. Protein sequence: CASSTTWTGETQYF.

V is TRBV10-1 and J is TRBJ1-5, with D maybe TRBD1 (6 bases). Germline loops: CDR1 WNHNN, CDR2 SYGVQD (reference sequence). With 2 bases removed from V and 7 bases from J, the gap between germline ends came to 18 bases. The CDR3 covers 16 residues. Here the CDR3 reads CASSEPEGGLGQPQHF. The CDR3 nucleotides read TGCGCCAGCAGTGAGCCGGAGGGGGGGCTAGGCCAGCCCCAGCATTTT.

The chain links TRBV27 to TRBJ2-1; TRBD2 might be the D (5 bases). Germline V gene data show CDR1 as MNHEY and CDR2 as SMNVEV (reference sequence). The CDR3 has 15 amino acids. V was trimmed by 7 bases and J by 1 base, leaving 14 bases between them. CDR3 sequence reads: CASTPPGGSYNEQFF. The CDR3 nucleotides are TGTGCCAGCACTCCCCCCGGCGGGTCCTACAATGAGCAGTTCTTC.

This rearrangement joins TRBV28 to TRBJ1-1; 7 bases agree with TRBD1. The germline gives CDR1 MDHEN, CDR2 SYDVKM. The length of the CDR3 is 16 residues. The V segment lost 7 bases and the J segment 4 bases; nucleotides outside the gene matches: 15. The CDR3 coding sequence is TGTGCCAGCACAAGAGAGACAGGGTATGACGGCACTGAAGCTTTCTTT. Amino acid sequence: CASTRETGYDGTEAFF. Full variable domain (remainder filled in from reference TRBV28 and TRBJ1-1): DVKVTQSSRYLVKRTGEKVFLECVQDMDHENMFWYRQDPGLGLRLIYFSYDVKMKEKGDIPEGYSVSREKKERFSLILESASTNQTSMYLCASTRETGYDGTEAFFGQGTRLTVV.

The J gene is TRBJ2-3, the V gene TRBV9; 7 bases map to TRBD2. V shed 1 base, J shed 0 bases, and the junction held 2 bases outside the gene matches. This CDR3 is 15 amino acids long. Germline V CDR1 and CDR2: SGDLS, YYNGEE. In DNA, the CDR3 is TGTGCCAGCAGCGTACTAGCGGTTAGCACAGATACGCAGTATTTT. It is translated as CASSVLAVSTDTQYF.

The CDR3 sequence is CASGRLAGGIYNEQFF. Here the CDR3 DNA reads TGTGCCAGCGGAAGACTAGCGGGAGGAATCTACAATGAGCAGTTCTTC. The chain couples TRBV28 to TRBJ2-1; the match to TRBD2 covers 13 bases. Germline CDR1 MDHEN, CDR2 SYDVKM. This CDR3 spans 16 amino acids. The junction had 7 bases not matched to a gene; V was cut back by 8 bases and J by 3 bases.

The CDR3 here is CASSQGTRTGSQEKLFF. CDR3 coding DNA: TGTGCCAGCAGCCAAGGTACCCGGACAGGGTCGCAGGAAAAACTGTTTTTT. The chain uses TRBV14 and TRBJ1-4; TRBD1 aligns across 8 bases. V dropped 1 base and J dropped 8; count of bases not matched to a gene: 12. Germline lookup yields CDR1 SGHDN and CDR2 FVKESK. The CDR3 covers 17 residues.

The chain couples TRBV24-1 to TRBJ2-1; 8 nucleotides agree with TRBD2. The CDR3 is made up of 13 amino acids. Losses at the gene ends were 7 bases for V and 8 bases for J; bases not matched to a gene: 6. From germline, CDR1 is KGHDR and CDR2 SFDVKD. The CDR3 protein is CATRREATDEQFF. The CDR3, as DNA: TGTGCCACCAGGCGGGAGGCCACGGATGAGCAGTTCTTC.